Shown below are 21 T cell receptor beta chains from a single sample sequenced in a study of cytomegalovirus exposure and HLA in healthy donors. Primers for the PCR totalled 60 Vbeta and 13 Jbeta. Assay used: immunoSEQ multiplex PCR; TCRdb lists only in-frame clones, some missing. The profile shows approximately 160,000 clones, roughly 65% of them singletons. The specimen was PBMCs. The receptors originated from a woman between 18 and 29 years old in good health and CMV-seropositive.

The chain has TRBV15 and TRBJ2-7; 7 nucleotides line up with TRBD1. V lost 4 bases to trimming and J lost 0 bases; unmatched junction nucleotides: 6. The CDR3 has 15 amino acids. Per the germline V gene, CDR1 is LNHNV and CDR2 is YYDKDF (reference sequence). Here the CDR3 reads CATSNGDSRSYEQYF. CDR3 DNA: TGTGCCACCAGCAACGGGGACAGCCGCTCCTACGAGCAGTACTTC.

The gene calls are TRBV6-5 and TRBJ2-2, with D unresolved. The V gene's germline CDR1 is MNHEY and CDR2 SVGAGI. This CDR3 contains 14 residues. Trimming pared 7 bases from V and 2 bases from J, leaving 11 bases between. The CDR3 DNA reads TGTGCCAGCAACGTAAACTCTAACACCGGGGAGCTGTTTTTT. Protein product: CASNVNSNTGELFF.

The chain uses TRBV14 and TRBJ2-5; 8 nucleotides match TRBD1. The trim removed 1 base at V and 3 bases at J, leaving 10 bases unmatched. This CDR3 comprises 17 residues. CDR1 is SGHDN and CDR2 is FVKESK in the germline V gene. In DNA, the CDR3 is TGTGCCAGCAGCCAAGGTTCCAGGGGGCAGGGCGAAGAGACCCAGTACTTC. Its translation: CASSQGSRGQGEETQYF.

The chain combines TRBV18 with TRBJ1-1, with D perhaps TRBD1 (5 bases). Per the germline V gene, CDR1 is KGHSH and CDR2 is LQKENI. The length of the CDR3 is 15 residues. V lost 3 bases and J 4 bases, leaving 15 bases between the germline ends. CDR3 nucleotides: TGTGCCAGCTCACCTTCCGCCGGGGGGGGCACTGAAGCTTTCTTT. As protein: CASSPSAGGGTEAFF.

The CDR3 is CATSLDRGAGELFF. As DNA, the CDR3 is TGTGCCACCAGTTTAGACAGGGGCGCCGGGGAGCTGTTTTTT. The chain uses TRBV15 and TRBJ2-2; 8 bases agree with TRBD1. V shed 6 bases, J shed 6 bases, and the junction held 6 bases outside the gene matches. From germline, CDR1 is LNHNV and CDR2 YYDKDF (reference sequence). This CDR3 has 14 amino acids.

The gene calls are TRBV6-1 and TRBJ2-7; TRBD1 aligns across 7 bases. The V segment lost 3 bases and the J segment 7 bases; nucleotides outside the gene matches: 9. This CDR3 spans 14 amino acids. Germline values: CDR1 MNHNS, CDR2 SASEGT. CDR3 residues: CASSDWTGTGEQYF. CDR3 DNA: TGTGCCAGCAGTGATTGGACAGGCACTGGAGAGCAGTACTTC.

The chain links TRBV7-3 to TRBJ2-6; a weak D match, TRBD1 (6 bases). Looked up from germline, CDR1 is SGHTA and CDR2 is FQGTGA. CDR3 size: 22 residues. V was cut by 3 bases and J by 0 bases, with 27 bases left in between. Here the CDR3 reads CASSLGPGAGPRPNSGANVLTF. The CDR3 bases are TGTGCCAGCAGCTTGGGCCCAGGGGCCGGACCCCGGCCCAACTCTGGGGCCAACGTCCTGACTTTC. The full variable domain, in which reference TRBV7-3 and TRBJ2-6 provide the parts outside the CDR3, is GAGVSQTPSNKVTEKGKYVELRCDPISGHTALYWYRQSLGQGPEFLIYFQGTGAADDSGLPNDRFFAVRPEGSVSTLKIQRTERGDSAVYLCASSLGPGAGPRPNSGANVLTFGAGSRLTVL.

The rearrangement links TRBV6-5 to TRBJ1-1; a possible D gene is TRBD1 (6 bases). Germline values: CDR1 MNHEY, CDR2 SVGAGI. The CDR3 covers 14 residues. Between the trimmed V and J ends, which lost 6 bases and 1 base, there was a span of 12 bases. The CDR3 protein is CASSRTAPNTEAFF. The DNA for the CDR3 is TGTGCCAGCAGCAGGACAGCCCCGAACACTGAAGCTTTCTTT.

The chain recombines TRBV4-1 with TRBJ2-5; D unclear. The J call could be wrong; TRBJ2-7 is a better fit for the DNA end. The germline CDR1 and CDR2 sequences are MGHRA and YSYEKL. This CDR3 is 14 amino acids long. CDR3 protein: CASSQSLVSYEQYF. CDR3 nucleotide sequence: TGCGCCAGCAGCCAAAGTCTAGTTTCCTACGAGCAGTACTTC.

This chain links TRBV5-1 with TRBJ2-5; D is perhaps TRBD1 (6 bases). Trimming removed 6 bases at V and 0 bases at J, with 21 bases between. The CDR3 totals 17 residues. Germline V CDR1 and CDR2: SGHRS, YFSETQ. Written as DNA, the CDR3 is TGCGCCAGCACCCAGAGGGGGTACGTACCGTACCAAGAGACCCAGTACTTC. The encoded protein is CASTQRGYVPYQETQYF.

The rearrangement links TRBV2 to TRBJ1-5, with a possible D match to TRBD1 (5 bases). The germline V gene has CDR1 SNHLY and CDR2 FYNNEI. V gave up 6 bases and J gave up 4 bases, with 13 bases separating them. The length of the CDR3 is 14 residues. CDR3 DNA: TGTGCCAGCAGCCCCGGGGGGGGGAATCAGCCCCAGCATTTT. It translates to CASSPGGGNQPQHF.

The chain uses TRBV27 and TRBJ2-7; 8 bases align to TRBD2. The V and J ends lost 4 bases and 2 bases, in that order; junction bases with no gene match: 4. The CDR3 has 14 amino acids. Germline CDR1 reads MNHEY; CDR2 reads SMNVEV (reference sequence). The CDR3 coding sequence is TGTGCCAGCAGTTCTCGGGAGGGCACCTACGAGCAGTACTTC. It specifies CASSSREGTYEQYF.

V and J are TRBV7-8 and TRBJ1-4; 7 bases match TRBD1. The CDR3 has 14 amino acids. The V and J ends lost 0 bases and 7 bases, in that order; junction bases with no gene match: 2. Germline values: CDR1 SGHVS, CDR2 FQNEAQ. The chain's CDR3 is CASSLARGTEKLFF. The CDR3 DNA reads as TGTGCCAGCAGCTTAGCCAGGGGGACTGAAAAACTGTTTTTT.

The V gene is TRBV28, the J gene TRBJ1-5; 7 bases match TRBD1. This CDR3 contains 17 residues. V was pared by 5 bases and J by 1 base, with 11 bases of the junction left unmatched. Germline-derived CDR1 and CDR2 are MDHEN and SYDVKM. Here the CDR3 DNA reads TGTGCCAGCAGTCCACGTTGGGGGACAGAAAGCAATCAGCCCCAGCATTTT. Its protein is CASSPRWGTESNQPQHF.

This sequence joins TRBV28 and TRBJ1-2; D call uncertain. Germline CDR1 and CDR2: MDHEN and SYDVKM. Trimming took off 7 bases at V and 3 bases at J, with 18 bases between the two ends. The CDR3 runs to 15 residues. CDR3 loop: CASTQPGRKYYGYTF. The DNA for the CDR3 is TGTGCCAGCACCCAACCGGGGAGGAAATACTATGGCTACACCTTC.

The chain is built from TRBV18 and TRBJ2-5, with 10 bases that match TRBD2. Per germline, CDR1 KGHSH and CDR2 LQKENI. V lost 7 bases and J lost 5; bases outside the gene matches: 16. The CDR3 has 17 residues. Here the CDR3 DNA reads TGTGCCAGCTACAGTGACCTCGTAGCGGGAGGAATGGAGACCCAGTACTTC. This encodes CASYSDLVAGGMETQYF.

The V gene is TRBV13, the J gene TRBJ1-2; D ambiguous. CDR3 length equals 12 residues. CDR1 PRHDT and CDR2 FYEKMQ come from the germline V gene (reference sequence). V gave up 5 bases and J gave up 5 bases, with 9 bases separating them. CDR3 bases: TGTGCCAGCAGCATCCTCCTTTATGGCTACACCTTC. This encodes CASSILLYGYTF.

This chain uses TRBV27 with TRBJ2-3, with TRBD2 as a possible D gene (6 bases). Germline CDR1 is MNHEY and CDR2 is SMNVEV (reference sequence). The CDR3 extends over 13 amino acids. V dropped 7 bases and J dropped 2 bases, with 10 bases sitting between them. The CDR3 DNA follows: TGTGCCAGCACAGCGCGGGACACAGATACGCAGTATTTT. It encodes CASTARDTDTQYF.

The gene calls are TRBV27 and TRBJ1-5; possibly TRBD1 for D (5 bases). The germline gives CDR1 MNHEY, CDR2 SMNVEV (reference sequence). Trimming stripped 6 bases from V and 3 bases from J, with 9 bases between. The CDR3 length is 13 residues. The CDR3 DNA reads as TGTGCCAGCAGCCGACAGCCCAATCAGCCCCAGCATTTT. Translating it yields CASSRQPNQPQHF.

The V call is TRBV11-2, the J call TRBJ2-1, with D tentatively TRBD1 (6 bases). Per the germline V gene, CDR1 is SGHAT and CDR2 is FQNNGV. The CDR3 is 13 amino acids. V lost 0 bases and J lost 9, with 9 bases in between. This CDR3 reads CASSLEGAGEQFF. CDR3 coding DNA: TGTGCCAGCAGCTTAGAGGGGGCGGGTGAGCAGTTCTTC.

The chain links TRBV7-9 to TRBJ2-2; 8 nucleotides agree with TRBD1. This CDR3 is built from 17 residues. Germline V gives CDR1 SEHNR, CDR2 FQNEAQ (reference sequence). V was pared by 1 base and J by 3 bases, with 7 bases of the junction left unmatched. The CDR3 nucleotides read TGTGCCAGCAGCTTAGGCCCGGGACAGGCGTACACCGGGGAGCTGTTTTTT. Translation: CASSLGPGQAYTGELFF. Full variable domain (outside the CDR3, taken from reference TRBV7-9 and TRBJ2-2): DTGVSQNPRHKITKRGQNVTFRCDPISEHNRLYWYRQTLGQGPEFLTYFQNEAQLEKSRLLSDRFSAERPKGSFSTLEIQRTEQGDSAMYLCASSLGPGQAYTGELFFGEGSRLTVL.